Each of the 5 T cell receptor beta chains below was sequenced from the same sample in a study of blood T cell repertoires in COVID-19 (dated by TCRdb to the early 2020s). Library prep was done by the immunoSEQ multiplex PCR assay. In TCRdb, the immuneACCESS table is reduced to in-frame sequences with V and J assigned. These tables do not hold every clone; where another copy was compared, an unresolved V gene accounts for under half, and the others remain unexplained. Recorded for this sample are tens of thousands of clones; 80% to 85% of them occurred a single time. In total, the top ten clones hold roughly 15% of the sample. The sequencing sample was made of peripheral blood. The receptor source for this set is a woman aged 80 or over with active or convalescent COVID-19.

This clone was detected only a few times. V usage is TRBV4-3 and J usage is TRBJ2-7; maybe TRBD1 (6 bases). The V end lost 2 bases, the J end lost 2 bases, and 10 bases lay between the germline ends. This CDR3 is built from 14 residues. The germline V gene has CDR1 LGHNA and CDR2 YSLEER. CDR3 nucleotide sequence: TGCGCCAGCAGCCAACGTACAGGGCCCTACGAGCAGTACTTC. This sequence encodes CASSQRTGPYEQYF.

V gene TRBV28 combines with J gene TRBJ1-4; D might be TRBD1 (6 bases). With 10 bases removed from V and 0 bases from J, the gap between germline ends came to 15 bases. CDR3 length: 15 amino acids. Germline CDR1 is MDHEN and CDR2 is SYDVKM. Here the CDR3 DNA reads TGTGCCATCGGGACAATCAACGCAACTAATGAAAAACTGTTTTTT. Translated, it gives CAIGTINATNEKLFF.

This clone showed up just a few times. This rearrangement joins TRBV6-5 to TRBJ1-6; 9 bases map to TRBD1. The CDR3 extends over 15 amino acids. V shed 2 bases and J 6 bases; nucleotides not matched to a gene: 2. The V gene's germline CDR1 is MNHEY and CDR2 SVGAGI. The CDR3 sequence: CASSYRTGANSPLHF. For the CDR3, the DNA is TGTGCCAGCAGTTACAGGACAGGGGCTAATTCACCCCTCCACTTT.

This clone was seen a few times. V gene TRBV19 combines with J gene TRBJ1-5, with a weak D call TRBD1 (5 bases). Looked up from germline, CDR1 is LNHDA and CDR2 is SQIVND (reference sequence). V gave up 7 bases and J gave up 1 base, with 17 bases separating them. This CDR3 has 16 residues. CDR3 loop: CASKGQGKMSNQPQHF. The CDR3 coding sequence is TGTGCCAGTAAAGGGCAGGGAAAGATGAGCAATCAGCCCCAGCATTTT.

The chain carries TRBV4-3 and TRBJ2-1, with D unresolved. Deletions cut 4 bases from V and 5 bases from J, with 12 bases between. This CDR3 region has 14 residues. Germline V CDR1 and CDR2: LGHNA, YSLEER. In DNA, the CDR3 is TGCGCCAGCAGCCGTAGGCTAGGAAACAATGAGCAGTTCTTC. Protein sequence: CASSRRLGNNEQFF.